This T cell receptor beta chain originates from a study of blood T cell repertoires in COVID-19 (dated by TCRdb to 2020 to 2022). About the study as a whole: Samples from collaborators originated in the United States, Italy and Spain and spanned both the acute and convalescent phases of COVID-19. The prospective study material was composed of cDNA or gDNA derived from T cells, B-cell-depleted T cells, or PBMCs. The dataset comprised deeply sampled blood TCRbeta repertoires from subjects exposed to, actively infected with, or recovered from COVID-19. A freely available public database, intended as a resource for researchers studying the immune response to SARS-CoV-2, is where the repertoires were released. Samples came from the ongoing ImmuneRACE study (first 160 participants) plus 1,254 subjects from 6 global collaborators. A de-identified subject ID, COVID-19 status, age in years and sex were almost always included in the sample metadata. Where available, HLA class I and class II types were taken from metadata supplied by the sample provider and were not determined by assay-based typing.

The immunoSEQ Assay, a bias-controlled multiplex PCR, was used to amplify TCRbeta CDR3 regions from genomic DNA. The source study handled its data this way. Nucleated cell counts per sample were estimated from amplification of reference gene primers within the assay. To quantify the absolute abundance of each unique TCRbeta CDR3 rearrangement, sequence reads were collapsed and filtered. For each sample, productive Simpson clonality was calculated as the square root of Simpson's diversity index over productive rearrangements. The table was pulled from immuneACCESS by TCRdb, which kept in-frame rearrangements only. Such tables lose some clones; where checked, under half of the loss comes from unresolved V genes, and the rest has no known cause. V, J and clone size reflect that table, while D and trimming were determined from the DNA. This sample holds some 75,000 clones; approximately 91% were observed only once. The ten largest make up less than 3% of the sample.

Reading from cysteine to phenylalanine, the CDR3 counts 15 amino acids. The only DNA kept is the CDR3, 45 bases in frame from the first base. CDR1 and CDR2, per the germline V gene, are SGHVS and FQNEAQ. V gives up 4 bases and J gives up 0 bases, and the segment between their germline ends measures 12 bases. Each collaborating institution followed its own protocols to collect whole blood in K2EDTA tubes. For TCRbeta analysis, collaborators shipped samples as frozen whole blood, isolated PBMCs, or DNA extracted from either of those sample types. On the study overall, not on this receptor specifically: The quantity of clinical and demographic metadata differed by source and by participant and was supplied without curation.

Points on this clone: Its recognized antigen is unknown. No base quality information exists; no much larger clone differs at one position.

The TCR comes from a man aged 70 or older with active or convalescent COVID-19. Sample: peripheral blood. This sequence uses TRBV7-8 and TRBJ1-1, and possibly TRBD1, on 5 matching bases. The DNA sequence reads TGTGCCAGCAGCTCCGGGGGTGGGGTGAACACTGAAGCTTTCTTT. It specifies CASSSGGGVNTEAFF.